The sequence of this TCR beta chain was determined in a study of glioma-infiltrating T cells after dendritic cell vaccination. Study-wide background: Dendritic cells derived from monocytes and pulsed with autologous tumor lysate formed the vaccine. At biweekly intervals, patients got three intradermal dendritic cell vaccine injections. Study-wide results and limits: Estimated pretreatment TIL content predicted outcome after dendritic cell vaccination.

Details on this clone: What it binds is not known.

Amplification used 60 V beta primers and 13 J beta primers. Generated by immunoSEQ multiplex PCR, the TCRdb table keeps only in-frame clones and is missing some. The sample carries fewer than 85,000 clones, around 86% recorded once. The sample's time point: after dendritic cell vaccination, including at tumor progression/relapse. CDR3 length equals 14 residues. V usage is TRBV21-1 and J usage is TRBJ2-7; the table assigns TRBD1, which was not confirmed against the DNA. TRBV21-1 is tagged as a pseudogene. The TCR was taken from a human donor with glioblastoma. The starting material was blood, obtained after dendritic cell vaccination. In DNA form, the CDR3 reads TGTGCCAGCAGCAAGGGGCAGGGGGCCCACGAGCAGTACTTC. Its protein product is CASSKGQGAHEQYF.